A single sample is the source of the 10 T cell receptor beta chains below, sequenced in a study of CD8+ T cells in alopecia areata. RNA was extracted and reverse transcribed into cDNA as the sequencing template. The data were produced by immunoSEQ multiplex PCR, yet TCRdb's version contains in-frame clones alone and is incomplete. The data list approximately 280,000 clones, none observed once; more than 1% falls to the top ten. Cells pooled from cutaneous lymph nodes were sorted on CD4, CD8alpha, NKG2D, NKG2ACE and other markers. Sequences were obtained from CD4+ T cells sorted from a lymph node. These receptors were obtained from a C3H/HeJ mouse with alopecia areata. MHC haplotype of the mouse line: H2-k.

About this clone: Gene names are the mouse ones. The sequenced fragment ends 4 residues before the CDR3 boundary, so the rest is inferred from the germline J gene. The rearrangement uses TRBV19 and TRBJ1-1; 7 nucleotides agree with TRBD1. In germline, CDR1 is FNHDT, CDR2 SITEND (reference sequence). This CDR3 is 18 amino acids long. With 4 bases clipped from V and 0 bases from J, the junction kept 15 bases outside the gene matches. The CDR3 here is CASSPGTGASRANTEVFF. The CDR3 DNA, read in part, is TGTGCCAGCAGTCCCGGCACAGGGGCGTCGAGGGCAAACACA.

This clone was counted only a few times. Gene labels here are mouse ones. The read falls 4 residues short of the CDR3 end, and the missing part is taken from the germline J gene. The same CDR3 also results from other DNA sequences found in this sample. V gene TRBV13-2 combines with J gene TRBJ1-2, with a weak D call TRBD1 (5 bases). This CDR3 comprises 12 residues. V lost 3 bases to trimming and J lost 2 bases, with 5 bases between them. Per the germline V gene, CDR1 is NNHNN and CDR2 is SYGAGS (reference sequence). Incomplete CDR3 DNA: TGTGCCAGCGGTGGACAGAACTCC. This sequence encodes CASGGQNS. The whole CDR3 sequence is CASGGQNSDYTF.

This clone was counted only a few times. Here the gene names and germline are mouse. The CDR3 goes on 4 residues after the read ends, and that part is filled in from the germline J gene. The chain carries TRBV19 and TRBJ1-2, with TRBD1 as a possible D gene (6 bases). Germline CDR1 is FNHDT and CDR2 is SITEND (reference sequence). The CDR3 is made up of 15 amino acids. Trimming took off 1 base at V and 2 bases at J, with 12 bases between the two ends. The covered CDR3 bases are TGTGCCAGCAGTATAAAAGGGACAATCAACTCC. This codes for CASSIKGTINS. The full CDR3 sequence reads CASSIKGTINSDYTF.

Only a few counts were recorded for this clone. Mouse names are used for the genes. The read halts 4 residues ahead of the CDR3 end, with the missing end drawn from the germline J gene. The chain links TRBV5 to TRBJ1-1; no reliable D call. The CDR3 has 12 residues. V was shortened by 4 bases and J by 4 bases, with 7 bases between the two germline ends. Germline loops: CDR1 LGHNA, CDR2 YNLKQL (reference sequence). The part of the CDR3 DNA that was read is TGTGCCAGCAGCCGAGGGTCCACA. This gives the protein CASSRGST. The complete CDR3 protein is CASSRGSTEVFF.

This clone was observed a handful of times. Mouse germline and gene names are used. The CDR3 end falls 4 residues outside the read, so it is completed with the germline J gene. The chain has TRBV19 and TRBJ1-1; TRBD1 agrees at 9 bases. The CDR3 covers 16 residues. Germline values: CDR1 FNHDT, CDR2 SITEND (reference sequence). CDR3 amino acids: CASSIPPGQGGTEVFF. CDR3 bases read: TGTGCCAGCAGTATCCCACCGGGACAGGGAGGGACA. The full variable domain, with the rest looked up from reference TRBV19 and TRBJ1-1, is GGIITQTPKFLIGQEGQKLTLKCQQNFNHDTMYWYRQDSGKGLRLIYYSITENDLQKGDLSEGYDASREKKSSFSLTVTSAQKNEMAVFLCASSIPPGQGGTEVFFGKGTRLTVV.

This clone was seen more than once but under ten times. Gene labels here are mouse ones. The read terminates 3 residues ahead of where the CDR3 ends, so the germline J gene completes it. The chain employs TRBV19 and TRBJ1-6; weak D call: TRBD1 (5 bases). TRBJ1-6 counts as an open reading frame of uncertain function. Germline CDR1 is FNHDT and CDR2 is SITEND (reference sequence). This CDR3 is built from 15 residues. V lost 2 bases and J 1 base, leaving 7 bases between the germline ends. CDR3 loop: CASSMQGSYNSPLYF. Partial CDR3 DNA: TGTGCCAGCAGTATGCAGGGATCCTATAATTCGCCC.

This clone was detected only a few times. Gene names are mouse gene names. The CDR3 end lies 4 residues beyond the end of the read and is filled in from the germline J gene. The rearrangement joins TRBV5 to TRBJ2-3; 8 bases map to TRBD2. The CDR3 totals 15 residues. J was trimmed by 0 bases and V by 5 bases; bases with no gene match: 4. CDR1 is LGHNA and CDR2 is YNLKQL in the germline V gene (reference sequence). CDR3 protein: CASSSGGLSAETLYF. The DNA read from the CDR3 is TGTGCCAGCAGCTCTGGGGGGCTTAGTGCAGAA.

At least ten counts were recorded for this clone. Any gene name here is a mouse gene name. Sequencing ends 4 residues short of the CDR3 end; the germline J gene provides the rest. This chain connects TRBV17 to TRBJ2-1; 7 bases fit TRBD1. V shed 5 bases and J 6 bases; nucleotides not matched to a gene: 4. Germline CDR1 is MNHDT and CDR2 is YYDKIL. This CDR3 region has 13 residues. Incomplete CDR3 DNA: TGTGCTAGCAGTGCGACAGGGATTGCT. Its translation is CASSATGIA. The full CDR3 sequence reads CASSATGIAEQFF.

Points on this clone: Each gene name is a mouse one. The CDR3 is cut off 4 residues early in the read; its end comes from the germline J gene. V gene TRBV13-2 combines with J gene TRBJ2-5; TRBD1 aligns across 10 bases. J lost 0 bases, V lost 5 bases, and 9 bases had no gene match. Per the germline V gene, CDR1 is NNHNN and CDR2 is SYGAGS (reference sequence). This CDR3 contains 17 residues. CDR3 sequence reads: CASGEGGTGVNQDTQYF. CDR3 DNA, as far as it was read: TGTGCCAGCGGCGAGGGCGGGACAGGGGTTAACCAAGAC.

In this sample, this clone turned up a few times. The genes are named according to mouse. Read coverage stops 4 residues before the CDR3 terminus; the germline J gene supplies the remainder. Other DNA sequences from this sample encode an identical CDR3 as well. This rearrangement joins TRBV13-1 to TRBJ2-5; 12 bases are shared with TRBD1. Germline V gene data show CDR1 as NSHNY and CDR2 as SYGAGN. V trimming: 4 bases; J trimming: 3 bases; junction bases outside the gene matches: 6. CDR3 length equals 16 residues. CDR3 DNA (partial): TGTGCCAGCAGTCCCGGGACAGGGGGCGGTCAAGAC. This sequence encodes CASSPGTGGGQD. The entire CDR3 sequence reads CASSPGTGGGQDTQYF.